This passage covers 2 T cell receptor beta chains from one sample sequenced in a study of blood T cell repertoires in COVID-19. Sequencing was performed with immunoSEQ multiplex PCR; in TCRdb, only in-frame clones are kept and a portion is missing. The table records 81,000 or so clones, roughly 88% of them present only once. The sequenced sample was peripheral blood. Every receptor here comes from a man over 45 with active COVID-19.

This chain uses TRBV10-1 with TRBJ2-7, with TRBD1 matching over 7 bases. The CDR3 is made up of 14 amino acids. V trimming: 10 bases; J trimming: 2 bases; junction bases outside the gene matches: 11. Germline V gene data show CDR1 as WNHNN and CDR2 as SYGVQD (reference sequence). The CDR3 loop is CANHRDRGTYEQYF. The DNA for the CDR3 is TGCGCCAACCACCGGGACAGAGGGACCTACGAGCAGTACTTC.

The J gene is TRBJ2-7, the V gene TRBV7-9; 8 nucleotides match TRBD1. Germline assignment: CDR1 SEHNR and CDR2 FQNEAQ (reference sequence). The CDR3 extends over 14 amino acids. V trimming: 6 bases; J trimming: 3 bases; junction bases outside the gene matches: 7. The CDR3 DNA sequence: TGTGCCAGCAGTTACTCCGGACAGGGCTACGAGCAGTACTTC. Amino acids: CASSYSGQGYEQYF.